This T cell receptor beta chain was obtained from a study of T cell responses to AZD1222 COVID-19 vaccine. Sequencing used immunoSEQ multiplex PCR; TCRdb keeps in-frame clones, though not all of them. In the table there are over 90,000 clones, approximately 81% of which are singletons. Trimming took off 4 bases at V and 11 bases at J, with 11 bases between the two ends. Germline CDR1 SEHNR, CDR2 FQNEAQ (reference sequence). This CDR3 contains 11 residues. V is TRBV7-9 and J is TRBJ1-1; D remains ambiguous. Sequencing was performed on peripheral blood, taken on day 0 of AZD1222 vaccination. The receptor was derived from an adult in good health. The CDR3 region has the DNA TGTGCCAGCAGCTACAGCGATAAGGCTTTCTTT. Protein: CASSYSDKAFF. The full variable domain, rest sourced from reference TRBV7-9 and TRBJ1-1, is DTGVSQNPRHKITKRGQNVTFRCDPISEHNRLYWYRQTLGQGPEFLTYFQNEAQLEKSRLLSDRFSAERPKGSFSTLEIQRTEQGDSAMYLCASSYSDKAFFGQGTRLTVV.